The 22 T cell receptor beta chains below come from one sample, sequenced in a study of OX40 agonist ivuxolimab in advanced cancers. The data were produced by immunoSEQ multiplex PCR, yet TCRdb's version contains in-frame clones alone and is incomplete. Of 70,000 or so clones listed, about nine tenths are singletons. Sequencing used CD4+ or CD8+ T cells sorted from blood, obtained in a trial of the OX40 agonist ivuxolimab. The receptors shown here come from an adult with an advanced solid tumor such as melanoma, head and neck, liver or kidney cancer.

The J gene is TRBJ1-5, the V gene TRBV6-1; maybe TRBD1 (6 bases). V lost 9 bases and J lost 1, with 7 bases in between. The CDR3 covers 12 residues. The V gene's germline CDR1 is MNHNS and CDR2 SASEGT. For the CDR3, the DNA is TGTGCCAGTACAGGGAGCAATCAGCCCCAGCATTTT. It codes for CASTGSNQPQHF.

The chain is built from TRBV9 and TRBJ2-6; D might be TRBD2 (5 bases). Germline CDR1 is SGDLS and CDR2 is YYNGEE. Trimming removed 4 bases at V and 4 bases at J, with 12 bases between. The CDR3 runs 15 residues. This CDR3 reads CASSPRGSGANVLTF. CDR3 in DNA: TGTGCCAGCAGCCCCCGGGGATCAGGGGCCAACGTCCTGACTTTC.

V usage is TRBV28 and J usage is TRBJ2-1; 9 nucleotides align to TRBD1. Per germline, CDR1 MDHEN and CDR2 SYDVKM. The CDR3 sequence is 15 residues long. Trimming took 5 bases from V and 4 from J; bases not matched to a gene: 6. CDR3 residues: CASSKDRGSYNEQFF. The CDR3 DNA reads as TGTGCCAGCAGTAAAGACAGGGGGTCTTACAATGAGCAGTTCTTC.

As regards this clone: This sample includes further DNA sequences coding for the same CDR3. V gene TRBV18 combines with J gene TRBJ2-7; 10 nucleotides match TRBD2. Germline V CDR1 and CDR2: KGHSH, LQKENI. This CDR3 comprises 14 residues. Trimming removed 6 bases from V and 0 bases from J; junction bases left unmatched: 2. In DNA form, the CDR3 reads TGTGCCAGCTCCCCTAGCGGGAGCTCCTACGAGCAGTACTTC. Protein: CASSPSGSSYEQYF. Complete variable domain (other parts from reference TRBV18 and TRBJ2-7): NAGVMQNPRHLVRRRGQEARLRCSPMKGHSHVYWYRQLPEEGLKFMVYLQKENIIDESGMPKERFSAEFPKEGPSILRIQQVVRGDSAAYFCASSPSGSSYEQYFGPGTRLTVT.

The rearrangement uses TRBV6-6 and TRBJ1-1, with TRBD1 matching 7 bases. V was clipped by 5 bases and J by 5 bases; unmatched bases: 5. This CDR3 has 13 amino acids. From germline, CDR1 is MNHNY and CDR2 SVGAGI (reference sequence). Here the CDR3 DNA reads TGTGCCAGCAGTGTGGGACAGCAAACTGAAGCTTTCTTT. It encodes CASSVGQQTEAFF.

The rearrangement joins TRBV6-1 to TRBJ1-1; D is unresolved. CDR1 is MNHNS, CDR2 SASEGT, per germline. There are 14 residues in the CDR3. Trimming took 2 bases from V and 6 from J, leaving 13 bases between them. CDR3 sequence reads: CASSERHRRAEAFF. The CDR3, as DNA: TGTGCCAGCAGTGAACGACATAGAAGGGCTGAAGCTTTCTTT.

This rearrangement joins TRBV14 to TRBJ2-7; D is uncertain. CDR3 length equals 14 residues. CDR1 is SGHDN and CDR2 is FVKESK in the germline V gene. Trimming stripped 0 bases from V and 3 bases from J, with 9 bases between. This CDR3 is CASSQDPPRYEQYF. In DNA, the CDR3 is TGTGCCAGCAGCCAAGATCCCCCTCGCTACGAGCAGTACTTC.

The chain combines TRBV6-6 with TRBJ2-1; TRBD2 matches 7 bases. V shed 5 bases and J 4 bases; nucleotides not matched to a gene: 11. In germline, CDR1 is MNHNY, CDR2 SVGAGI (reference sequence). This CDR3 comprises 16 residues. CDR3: CASSPHAGVGYNEQFF. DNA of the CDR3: TGTGCCAGCAGTCCCCACGCGGGAGTGGGTTACAATGAGCAGTTCTTC.

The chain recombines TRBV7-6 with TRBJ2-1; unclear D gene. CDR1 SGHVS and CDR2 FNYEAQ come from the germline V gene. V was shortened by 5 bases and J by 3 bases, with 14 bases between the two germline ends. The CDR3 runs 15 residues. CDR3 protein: CASSTFKGSYNEQFF. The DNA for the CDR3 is TGTGCCAGCAGCACCTTTAAGGGAAGCTACAATGAGCAGTTCTTC.

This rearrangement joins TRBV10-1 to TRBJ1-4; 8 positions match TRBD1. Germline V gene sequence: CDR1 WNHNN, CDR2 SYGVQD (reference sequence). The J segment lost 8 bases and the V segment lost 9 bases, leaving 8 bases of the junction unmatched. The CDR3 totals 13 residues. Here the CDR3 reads CARNRTGQEKLFF. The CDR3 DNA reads TGCGCCAGGAACCGGACAGGGCAGGAAAAACTGTTTTTT.

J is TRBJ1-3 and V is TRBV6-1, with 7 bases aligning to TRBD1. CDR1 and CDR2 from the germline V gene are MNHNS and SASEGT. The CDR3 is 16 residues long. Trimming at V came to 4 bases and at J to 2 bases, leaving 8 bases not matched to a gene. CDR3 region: CASSGPQGFPGNTIYF. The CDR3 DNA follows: TGTGCCAGCAGTGGGCCACAGGGGTTCCCTGGAAACACCATATATTTT.

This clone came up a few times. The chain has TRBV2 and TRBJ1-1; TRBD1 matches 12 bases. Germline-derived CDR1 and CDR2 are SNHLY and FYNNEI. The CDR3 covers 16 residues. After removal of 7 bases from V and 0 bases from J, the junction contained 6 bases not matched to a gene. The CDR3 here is CASKRDRGRVNTEAFF. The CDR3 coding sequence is TGTGCCAGCAAACGGGACAGGGGGCGGGTGAACACTGAAGCTTTCTTT.

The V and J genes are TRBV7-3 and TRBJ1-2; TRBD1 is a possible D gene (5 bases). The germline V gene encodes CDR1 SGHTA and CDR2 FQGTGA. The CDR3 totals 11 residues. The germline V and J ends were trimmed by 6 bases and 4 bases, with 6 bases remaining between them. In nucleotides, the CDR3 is TGTGCCAGCAGTGGGGGCTATGGCTACACCTTC. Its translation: CASSGGYGYTF.

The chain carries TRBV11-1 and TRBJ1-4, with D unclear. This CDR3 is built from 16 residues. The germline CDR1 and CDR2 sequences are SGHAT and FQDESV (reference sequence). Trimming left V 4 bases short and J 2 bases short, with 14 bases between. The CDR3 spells CASSSPIGSTNEKLFF. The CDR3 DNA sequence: TGTGCCAGCAGCTCTCCGATCGGGAGTACTAATGAAAAACTGTTTTTT.

The CDR3 loop is CASSGSLRAYEQYF. CDR3 bases: TGCGCCAGCAGTGGTTCGCTGAGAGCCTACGAGCAGTACTTC. This chain uses TRBV10-1 with TRBJ2-7; D is ambiguous. Trimming took off 4 bases at V and 2 bases at J, with 12 bases between the two ends. CDR1 is WNHNN, CDR2 SYGVQD, per germline (reference sequence). CDR3 length: 14 residues.

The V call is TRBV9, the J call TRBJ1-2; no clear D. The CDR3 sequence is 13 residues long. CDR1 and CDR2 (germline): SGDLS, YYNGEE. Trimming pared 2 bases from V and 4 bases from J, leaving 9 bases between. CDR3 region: CASSVDNRYGYTF. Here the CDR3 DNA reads TGTGCCAGCAGCGTTGACAACCGCTATGGCTACACCTTC. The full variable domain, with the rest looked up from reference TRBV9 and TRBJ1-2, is DSGVTQTPKHLITATGQRVTLRCSPRSGDLSVYWYQQSLDQGLQFLIQYYNGEERAKGNILERFSAQQFPDLHSELNLSSLELGDSALYFCASSVDNRYGYTFGSGTRLTVV.

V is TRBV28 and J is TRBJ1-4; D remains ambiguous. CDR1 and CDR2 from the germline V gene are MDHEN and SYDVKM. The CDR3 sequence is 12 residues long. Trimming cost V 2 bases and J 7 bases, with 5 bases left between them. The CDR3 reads CASSLVGEKLFF. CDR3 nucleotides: TGTGCCAGCAGTTTAGTTGGTGAAAAACTGTTTTTT.

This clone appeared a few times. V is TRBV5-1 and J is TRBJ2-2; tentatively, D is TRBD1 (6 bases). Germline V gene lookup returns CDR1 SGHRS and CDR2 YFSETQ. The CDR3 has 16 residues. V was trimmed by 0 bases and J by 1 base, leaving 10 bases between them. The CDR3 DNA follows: TGCGCCAGCAGCTTGGAGGGACACCAGAACACCGGGGAGCTGTTTTTT. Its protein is CASSLEGHQNTGELFF.

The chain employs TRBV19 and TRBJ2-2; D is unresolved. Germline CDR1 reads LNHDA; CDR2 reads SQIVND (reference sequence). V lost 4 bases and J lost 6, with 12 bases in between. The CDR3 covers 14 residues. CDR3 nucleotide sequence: TGTGCCAGTAGTAACGAGGTCTTCCCCGGGGAGCTGTTTTTT. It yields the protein CASSNEVFPGELFF.

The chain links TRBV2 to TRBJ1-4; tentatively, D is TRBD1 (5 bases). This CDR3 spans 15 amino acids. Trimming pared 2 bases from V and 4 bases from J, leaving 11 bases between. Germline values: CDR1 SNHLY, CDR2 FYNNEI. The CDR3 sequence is CASSEYRGFNEKLFF. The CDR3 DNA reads TGTGCCAGCAGTGAATATCGGGGGTTTAATGAAAAACTGTTTTTT.

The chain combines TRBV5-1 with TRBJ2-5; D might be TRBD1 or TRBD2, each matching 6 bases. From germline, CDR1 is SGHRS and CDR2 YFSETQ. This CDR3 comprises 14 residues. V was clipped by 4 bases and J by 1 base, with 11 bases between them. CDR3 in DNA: TGCGCCAGCAGCGGAGGGACAATCCAAGAGACCCAGTACTTC. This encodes CASSGGTIQETQYF. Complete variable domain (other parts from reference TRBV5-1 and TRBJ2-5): KAGVTQTPRYLIKTRGQQVTLSCSPISGHRSVSWYQQTPGQGLQFLFEYFSETQRNKGNFPGRFSGRQFSNSRSEMNVSTLELGDSALYLCASSGGTIQETQYFGPGTRLLVL.

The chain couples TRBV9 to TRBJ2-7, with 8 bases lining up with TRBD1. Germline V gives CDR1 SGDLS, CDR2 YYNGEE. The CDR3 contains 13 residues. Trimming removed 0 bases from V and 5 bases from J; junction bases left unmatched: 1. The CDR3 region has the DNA TGTGCCAGCAGCGTAGGGACAGGGAACGAGCAGTACTTC. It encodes CASSVGTGNEQYF.